A single sample gave rise to the 18 T cell receptor beta chains below, sequenced in a study of T cells after yellow fever vaccination. A single record per CDR3 protein comes from TCRdb applying MiXCR to the 5' RACE reads. The sample has 550,000 or so distinct CDR3 sequences, 15% to 20% seen once; the top ten hold 13% to 15%. The material was PBMCs, obtained 15 days after the yellow fever booster vaccination. The receptor source for this set is a young man who received the YFV17D yellow fever vaccine.

This clonotype was seen a few times. The CDR3 spells CATSRASLYEQYF. For the CDR3, the DNA is TGTGCCACCAGCAGAGCTAGTCTCTACGAGCAGTACTTC. The V gene is TRBV15, the J gene TRBJ2-7; D is undetermined. The germline V and J ends were trimmed by 1 base and 3 bases, with 7 bases remaining between them. The CDR3 runs to 13 residues. Germline loops: CDR1 LNHNV, CDR2 YYDKDF (reference sequence).

V is TRBV19 and J is TRBJ2-1, with TRBD2 matching over 8 bases. The J segment lost 8 bases and the V segment lost 1 base, leaving 10 bases of the junction unmatched. The CDR3 loop spans 16 amino acids. Germline lookup yields CDR1 LNHDA and CDR2 SQIVND (reference sequence). CDR3 sequence: CASSIVKRLATYEQFF. Written as DNA, the CDR3 is TGTGCCAGTAGTATAGTGAAGAGACTAGCGACATATGAGCAGTTCTTC.

This clonotype was detected ten times or more. The chain employs TRBV7-9 and TRBJ1-2; D gene ambiguous. V lost 3 bases and J 5 bases, leaving 7 bases between the germline ends. Germline V gene data show CDR1 as SEHNR and CDR2 as FQNEAQ (reference sequence). This CDR3 contains 12 residues. The CDR3 spells CASSLKEYGYTF. As DNA, the CDR3 is TGTGCCAGCAGCTTGAAGGAGTATGGCTACACCTTC.

A few counts support this clonotype. This chain connects TRBV28 to TRBJ1-1; no clear D. The germline CDR1 and CDR2 sequences are MDHEN and SYDVKM. CDR3 length: 17 amino acids. Trimming cost V 7 bases and J 5 bases, with 26 bases left between them. For the CDR3, the DNA is TGTGCCAGCACTTCCCCCCGTCGTTGGCAGAGTGAGACTGAAGCTTTCTTT. Translating it yields CASTSPRRWQSETEAFF.

This clonotype was observed a handful of times. The chain uses TRBV29-1 and TRBJ2-5; D is undetermined. The V end lost 4 bases, the J end lost 2 bases, and 11 bases lay between the germline ends. Germline CDR1 SQVTM, CDR2 ANQGSEA. The CDR3 loop spans 13 amino acids. As DNA, the CDR3 is TGCAGCGTTGCCTTAGGGCCTCAAGAGACCCAGTACTTC. It is translated as CSVALGPQETQYF.

The rearrangement uses TRBV7-9 and TRBJ2-1, with 10 bases that match TRBD1. The V and J ends lost 4 bases and 3 bases, in that order; junction bases with no gene match: 6. The CDR3 consists of 16 residues. In germline, CDR1 is SEHNR, CDR2 FQNEAQ (reference sequence). The CDR3 DNA sequence: TGTGCCAGCAGCTCAGGGGACAGGGGATACTACAATGAGCAGTTCTTC. Protein product: CASSSGDRGYYNEQFF.

This clonotype came up once. The chain carries TRBV19 and TRBJ1-1, with D possibly being TRBD1 (6 bases). Germline-derived CDR1 and CDR2 are LNHDA and SQIVND (reference sequence). V shed 7 bases and J shed 11 bases, with 17 bases lying between them. The CDR3 runs 12 residues. CDR3 sequence reads: CASTLERGHAFF. CDR3 in DNA: TGTGCCAGTACCCTTGAGCGGGGGCATGCTTTCTTT.

V gene TRBV12-3 or TRBV12-4 combines with J gene TRBJ2-7, with D possibly matching TRBD2 (6 bases). The V end lost 6 bases, the J end lost 3 bases, and 15 bases lay between the germline ends. The CDR3 runs 14 residues. The CDR3 DNA reads as TGTGCCAGCAGCGCGCTAGGCGGGAACTACGAGCAGTACTTC. It translates to CASSALGGNYEQYF.

This clonotype was recorded a few times. The CDR3 loop reads CASSKSGANVLTF. DNA of the CDR3: TGTGCCAGCAGCAAATCCGGGGCCAACGTCCTGACTTTC. The chain joins TRBV12-3 or TRBV12-4 to TRBJ2-6; unclear D gene. The CDR3 runs to 13 residues. The V end was cut by 6 bases, the J end by 4 bases, with 7 bases between.

This clonotype was seen a few times. This rearrangement joins TRBV12-3 or TRBV12-4 to TRBJ1-3, with no clear D. The CDR3 is 13 residues long. The V and J ends lost 6 bases and 0 bases respectively, with 6 bases between them. The CDR3 bases are TGTGCCAGCAGCCAATACTCTGGAAACACCATATATTTT. Protein sequence: CASSQYSGNTIYF.

The J gene is TRBJ2-1, the V gene TRBV20-1; 9 bases are a match to TRBD2. The V and J ends lost 6 bases and 3 bases, in that order; junction bases with no gene match: 3. From germline, CDR1 is DFQATT and CDR2 SNEGSKA (reference sequence). The CDR3 spans 13 residues. The DNA of the CDR3 is TGCAGTGCGTTGCGGGAGGGCTACAATGAGCAGTTCTTC. Protein product: CSALREGYNEQFF.

V usage is TRBV6-1 and J usage is TRBJ2-7; D unclear. The CDR3 covers 13 residues. V lost 6 bases to trimming and J lost 5 bases, with 14 bases between them. Looked up from germline, CDR1 is MNHNS and CDR2 is SASEGT. DNA for the CDR3: TGTGCCAGCAGCTCCAGCATTTTCGACGAGCAGTACTTC. It translates to CASSSSIFDEQYF.

This clonotype was found many times. This chain connects TRBV12-3 or TRBV12-4 to TRBJ2-5; tentative D call: TRBD2 (6 bases). The length of the CDR3 is 13 residues. With 3 bases removed from V and 5 bases from J, the gap between germline ends came to 10 bases. CDR3 sequence (DNA): TGTGCCAGCAGTTTTGGGGGGTCGGAGACCCAGTACTTC. This encodes CASSFGGSETQYF.

CDR3 region: CSSDGGAADTQYF. DNA of the CDR3: TGCAGTTCGGATGGGGGCGCAGCAGATACGCAGTATTTT. The chain employs TRBV29-1 and TRBJ2-3, with D perhaps TRBD1 (6 bases). The CDR3 is 13 amino acids. Germline V gene lookup returns CDR1 SQVTM and CDR2 ANQGSEA.

V usage is TRBV9 and J usage is TRBJ2-1; 7 bases map to TRBD2. The junction had 12 bases not matched to a gene; V was cut back by 7 bases and J by 5 bases. Germline CDR1 is SGDLS and CDR2 is YYNGEE. CDR3 length: 15 residues. Here the CDR3 reads CASDRSGMAHNEQFF. Written as DNA, the CDR3 is TGTGCCAGCGATCGGAGCGGGATGGCCCACAATGAGCAGTTCTTC.

The chain employs TRBV7-3 and TRBJ2-7; D is unresolved. There are 12 residues in the CDR3. The germline V and J ends were trimmed by 7 bases and 0 bases, with 7 bases remaining between them. Germline values: CDR1 SGHTA, CDR2 FQGTGA. The CDR3 region is CASTLTSYEQYF. As DNA, the CDR3 is TGTGCCAGCACCCTTACCTCCTACGAGCAGTACTTC.

This clonotype occurred a few times. The V gene is TRBV20-1, the J gene TRBJ1-5; D unresolved. The length of the CDR3 is 12 residues. Trimming removed 7 bases from V and 4 bases from J, with 11 bases in between. The V gene's germline CDR1 is DFQATT and CDR2 SNEGSKA (reference sequence). The CDR3 coding sequence is TGCAGTGTGGTAAGGACTAATCAGCCCCAGCATTTT. This encodes CSVVRTNQPQHF.

The chain joins TRBV18 to TRBJ2-6; the match to TRBD1 covers 7 bases. CDR3 length: 17 residues. With 7 bases clipped from V and 0 bases from J, the junction kept 9 bases outside the gene matches. CDR1 and CDR2 (germline): KGHSH, LQKENI. CDR3 nucleotide sequence: TGTGCCAGCTTAAGTCCGGGACAGCACTCTGGGGCCAACGTCCTGACTTTC. It is translated as CASLSPGQHSGANVLTF.